This TCR beta chain was recorded in a study of T cell repertoires in ileal Crohn's disease. Across the study: Surgery for a complication: stricturing in about 61%, penetrating in about 39%. The M6 sample came from neoterminal ileum during colonoscopy after surgery. Findings and limits, study-wide: Clonality above 26.8% at surgery always came with endoscopic recurrence.

Time point denoted: neoterminal ileum biopsy at postoperative endoscopy, about 6 months after surgery. Method: immunoSEQ multiplex PCR; TCRdb's copy keeps in-frame clones and lacks some. In the table there are about 2,800 clones, roughly three quarters of which are singletons. The CDR3 covers 16 residues. J gave up 2 bases and V 0 bases, and 5 bases lay outside the gene matches. Germline-derived CDR1 and CDR2 are SNHLY and FYNNEI. In its sample, this clone was seen a few times. Its antigen is currently unknown. The specimen sequenced was ileal tissue. This chain connects TRBV2 to TRBJ2-3; 7 bases fit TRBD1. The sequence was obtained from an adult with Crohn's disease. In DNA, the CDR3 is TGTGCCAGCAGTGAAGCGGGACAGCCCACCACAGATACGCAGTATTTT. Translation gives CASSEAGQPTTDTQYF. The full variable domain, rest sourced from reference TRBV2 and TRBJ2-3, is EPEVTQTPSHQVTQMGQEVILRCVPISNHLYFYWYRQILGQKVEFLVSFYNNEISEKSEIFDDQFSVERPDGSNFTLKIRSTKLEDSAMYFCASSEAGQPTTDTQYFGPGTRLTVL.